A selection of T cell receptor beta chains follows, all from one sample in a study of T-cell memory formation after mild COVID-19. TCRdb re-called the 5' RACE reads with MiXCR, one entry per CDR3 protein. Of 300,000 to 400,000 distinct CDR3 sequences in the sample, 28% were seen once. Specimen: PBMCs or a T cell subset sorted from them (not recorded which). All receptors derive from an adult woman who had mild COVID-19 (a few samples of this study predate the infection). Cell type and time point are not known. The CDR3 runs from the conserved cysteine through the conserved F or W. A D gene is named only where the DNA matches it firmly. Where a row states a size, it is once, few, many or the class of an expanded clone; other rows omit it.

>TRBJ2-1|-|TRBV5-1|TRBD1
CASSLMGQPTYNEHFF
TGCGCCAGCAGCTTGATGGGACAGCCTACCTACAATGAGCATTTCTTC
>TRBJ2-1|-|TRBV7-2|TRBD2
CASSFSSGSYNEQFF
TGTGCCAGCAGCTTCTCTAGCGGGTCCTACAATGAGCAGTTCTTC
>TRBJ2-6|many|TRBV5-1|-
CASSLEGSGANVLTF
TGCGCCAGCAGCTTGGAGGGCTCTGGGGCCAACGTCCTGACTTTC
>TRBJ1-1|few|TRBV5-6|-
CASSLMSEAFF
TGTGCCAGCAGCTTGATGAGTGAAGCTTTCTTT
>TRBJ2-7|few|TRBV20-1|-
CSARVLTRTREQYF
TGCAGTGCTAGAGTCCTGACTAGAACCCGCGAGCAGTACTTC
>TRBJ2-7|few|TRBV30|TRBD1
CAWSGGTGAYEQYF
TGTGCCTGGAGTGGGGGGACAGGGGCCTACGAGCAGTACTTC
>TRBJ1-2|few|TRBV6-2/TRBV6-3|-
CASSYAREKSYGYTF
TGTGCCAGCAGTTACGCCAGGGAGAAGTCATATGGCTACACCTTC
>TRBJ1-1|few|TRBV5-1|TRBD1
CASSTGDSGEAFF
TGCGCCAGCAGCACGGGGGACAGCGGTGAAGCTTTCTTT
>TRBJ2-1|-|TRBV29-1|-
CSVAQRVGSEQFF
TGCAGCGTTGCCCAGCGGGTTGGTAGTGAGCAGTTCTTC
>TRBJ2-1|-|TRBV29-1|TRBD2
CSADLAGSGEQFF
TGCAGCGCTGACCTAGCCGGTAGCGGGGAGCAGTTCTTC
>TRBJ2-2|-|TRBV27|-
CASSRIDTGELFF
TGTGCCAGCAGCAGAATCGACACCGGGGAGCTGTTTTTT
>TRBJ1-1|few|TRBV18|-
CASSPRRPENTEAFF
TGTGCCAGCTCACCAAGACGCCCAGAGAACACTGAAGCTTTCTTT
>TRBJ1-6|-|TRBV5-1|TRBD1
CASSGTSGQGDSPLHF
TGCGCCAGCAGCGGGACCTCGGGACAGGGAGATTCACCCCTCCACTTT
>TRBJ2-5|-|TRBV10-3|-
CAISPVSVQETQYF
TGTGCCATCAGCCCCGTTAGTGTGCAAGAGACCCAGTACTTC
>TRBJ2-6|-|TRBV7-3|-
CASRAPGANVLTF
TGTGCCAGCAGGGCCCCCGGGGCCAACGTCCTGACTTTC
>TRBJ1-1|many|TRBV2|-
CASLGYTGPGTEAFF
TGTGCCAGCTTGGGATATACAGGTCCGGGTACTGAAGCTTTCTTT
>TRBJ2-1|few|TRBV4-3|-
CASSQDRWLAMGEQFF
TGCGCCAGCAGCCAAGATCGGTGGCTAGCTATGGGTGAGCAGTTCTTC
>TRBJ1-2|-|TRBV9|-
CASSVSRENYGYTF
TGTGCCAGCAGCGTAAGCAGGGAAAACTATGGCTACACCTTC
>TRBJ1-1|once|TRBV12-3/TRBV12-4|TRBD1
CASSSWTGGLNTEAFF
TGTGCCAGCAGTTCCTGGACAGGGGGATTAAACACTGAAGCTTTCTTT
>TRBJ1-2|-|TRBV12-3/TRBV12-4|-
CASRPSQRAKGGYTF
TGTGCCAGCAGACCCTCACAACGGGCAAAGGGTGGCTACACCTTC
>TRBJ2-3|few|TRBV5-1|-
CASSLLADTDTQYF
TGCGCCAGCAGCTTGTTGGCAGATACAGATACGCAGTATTTT
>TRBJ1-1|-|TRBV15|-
CATSRDPDSEAFF
TGTGCCACCAGCAGAGACCCGGACAGTGAAGCTTTCTTT
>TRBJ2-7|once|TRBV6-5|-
CASSFSGAPYEQYF
TGTGCCAGCAGCTTTAGCGGAGCCCCCTACGAGCAGTACTTC
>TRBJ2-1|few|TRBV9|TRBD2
CASSPRLAGGNNEQFF
TGTGCCAGCAGCCCTCGACTAGCGGGGGGGAACAATGAGCAGTTCTTC
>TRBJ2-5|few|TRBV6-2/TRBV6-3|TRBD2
CASSYGTSGSGETQYF
TGTGCCAGCAGTTACGGGACTAGCGGGAGTGGAGAGACCCAGTACTTC
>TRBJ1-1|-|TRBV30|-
CAWSVRAEAFF
TGTGCCTGGAGTGTACGGGCTGAAGCTTTCTTT
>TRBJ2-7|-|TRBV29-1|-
CSVAAGNSREQYF
TGCAGCGTTGCGGCAGGCAACTCGCGGGAGCAGTACTTC